What follows is one TCR beta chain and its context. Antigen unknown. The read ends 3 residues before the CDR3 terminus; that terminus is restored from the germline J gene. The data derive from a study of T cell clonality in common variable immunodeficiency. From germline, CDR1 is LNHDA and CDR2 SQIVND (reference sequence). The CDR3 has 14 amino acids. V shed 3 bases and J shed 5 bases, with 10 bases lying between them. Regarding the study as a whole: TCRbeta clonality was increased in CVID versus healthy controls. Reportedly, TCR beta sequences from common variable immunodeficiency showed fewer deletions and N-nucleotide insertions.

Each donor provided roughly 4.5 to 9 ml of heparinized whole blood. Assay: immunoSEQ multiplex PCR; the TCRdb copy retains only in-frame clones and omits some. Observed in the sample are tens of thousands of clones, none of them singletons. The sequencing sample was made of peripheral blood mononuclear cells. The sequence derives from a human donor with common variable immunodeficiency. The J gene is TRBJ1-4, the V gene TRBV19, with D unclear. The CDR3 is CASSIGLKNEKLFF. The sequenced CDR3 bases are TGTGCCAGTAGTATTGGGCTGAAGAATGAAAAA.